The present entry profiles one TCR beta chain with its context. No antigen is known for it. The record originates from a study of cytomegalovirus exposure and HLA in healthy donors. Those who donated were healthy bone marrow donors. In nominal health when sampled, donors likely had unrecorded immune exposures nonetheless. PCR involved 60 Vbeta and 13 Jbeta primers. Only in-frame clones appear in the TCRdb table, and some are missing; sequencing was by immunoSEQ multiplex PCR. The repertoire consists of roughly 150,000 clones, with roughly 83% occurring once and the leading ten covering more than 1.5%. Study-wide results and limits: No immune exposure information besides CMV serostatus was available. Reported results showed that the classifier diagnosed cytomegalovirus status with high specificity and sensitivity.

This TCR was sampled from a woman aged 18 to 35 in good health and CMV-seronegative. The sample was PBMCs.

The CDR3 is CASRPPGGELGLFF. As DNA, the CDR3 is TGTGCCAGCAGGCCACCGGGAGGGGAGCTCGGGCTGTTTTTT. The chain has TRBV7-9 and TRBJ1-4; D is possibly TRBD1 (5 bases). Germline assignment: CDR1 SEHNR and CDR2 FQNEAQ (reference sequence). Trimming took off 6 bases at V and 14 bases at J, with 22 bases between the two ends. The CDR3 covers 14 residues. The full variable domain, rest sourced from reference TRBV7-9 and TRBJ1-4, is DTGVSQNPRHKITKRGQNVTFRCDPISEHNRLYWYRQTLGQGPEFLTYFQNEAQLEKSRLLSDRFSAERPKGSFSTLEIQRTEQGDSAMYLCASRPPGGELGLFFGSGTQLSVL.